The clone carrying this T cell receptor beta chain turned up a few times. The data stem from a study of blood T cells in healthy people across ages. Looking at the study overall: Per two T cells, about one barcoded beta molecule was captured through template switching.

Primed by a sample-barcoded 5' primer and a J-beta primer mix, a second PCR proceeded for roughly 6 to 12 cycles. TCRdb itself ran the 5' RACE reads through MiXCR, one entry per CDR3 protein. The table lists some 1.5 million distinct CDR3 sequences, 28% of them singletons, with 7.7% in the top ten. Extraction yielded at least 6 micrograms of total RNA per sample. This CDR3 region has 14 residues. V lost 4 bases to trimming and J lost 7 bases, with 17 bases between them. Germline V CDR1 and CDR2: SQVTM, ANQGSEA. The genes are TRBV29-1 and TRBJ2-1; D is perhaps TRBD2 (5 bases). Sequenced input: blood. The sequence was collected from a woman aged 30 to 39 in good health. The CDR3 coding sequence is TGCAGCGTTGTTAGATTAGGAGGCATAAATGAGCAGTTCTTC. The encoded protein is CSVVRLGGINEQFF.